This T cell receptor beta chain came from a study of blood T cell repertoires in COVID-19. Overall study context: Sites across the United States, Italy and Spain contributed samples from acute and convalescent COVID-19.

As handled by the study authors: The authors estimated nucleated cell counts from reference gene primer amplification. Here immunoSEQ multiplex PCR was the method, and the copy in TCRdb shows in-frame clones only, minus some. V, J and clone size are those of that table, while D and trimming were read from the DNA. The sample carries over 200,000 clones, 83% recorded once. In Seattle, patients joined the study during active infection and were tracked longitudinally. V dropped 1 base and J dropped 3 bases, with 5 bases sitting between them. The CDR3 runs to 12 residues. This clone showed up just once. The sequencing input was peripheral blood. The receptor was derived from a woman in her 30s with COVID-19, enrolled during active disease. The chain carries TRBV5-3 and TRBJ2-7; unclear D gene. TRBV5-3 is labeled an ORF, and its function is uncertain. The CDR3 region is CARSLPGYEQYF. In DNA, the CDR3 is TGTGCCAGAAGCTTGCCGGGCTACGAGCAGTACTTC.